The text below deals with one T cell receptor (beta chain). J lost 7 bases, V lost 5 bases, and 10 bases had no gene match. This CDR3 is built from 17 residues. Germline values: CDR1 LNHDA, CDR2 SQIVND (reference sequence). These data belong to a study of OX40 agonist ivuxolimab in advanced cancers. Profiling relied on immunoSEQ multiplex PCR, and the TCRdb table lists in-frame clones only, not all of them. The data contain tens of thousands of clones, over 75% of them singletons. The J gene is TRBJ2-1, the V gene TRBV19; TRBD2 matches at 14 bases. The sequence was obtained from an adult with an advanced solid tumor such as melanoma, head and neck, liver or kidney cancer. The sequencing here drew on CD4+ or CD8+ T cells sorted from blood, taken in a trial of the OX40 agonist ivuxolimab. Here the CDR3 reads CASSYRGTSGSRNEQFF. Here the CDR3 DNA reads TGTGCCAGTAGTTACCGTGGGACTAGCGGGAGTAGGAATGAGCAGTTCTTC.